This paragraph reports one T cell receptor beta chain. At least ten counts were recorded for this clonotype. What this receptor recognizes is not known. Within one base of it there is no much larger clone, and no base qualities were kept. The library came from 5' RACE. The ligated cDNA was amplified in four rounds of PCR with nested alpha and beta constant region primers together with the SP2 primer. For the blood and skin samples, TCR RNA was reverse transcribed with SuperScript IV using primers for the alpha and beta constant regions. Using T4 RNA ligase 1, an oligonucleotide carrying both the Illumina SP2 primer and a UMI was ligated onto the 3' end of the cDNA. The 12-nucleotide UMI was composed of two random hexamers separated by an eight-base spacer, which was included to prevent hairpin formation. From the second PCR onward, TCR alpha and beta chain libraries were processed separately, and dual indexing was applied for multiplexing. After pooling, the indexed libraries were analyzed by capillary electrophoresis and sequenced on either an Illumina MiSeq or NextSeq. PhiX DNA at roughly 4.5-8% was added to the libraries to raise base diversity and improve cluster recognition. The study's processing was this. Demultiplexor extracted UMIs from read 2, combined them with read 1 TCR sequence, and split reads by sample indices. Decombinator identified V and J genes and V-J junctions, assigning each TCR a five-part identifier including V and J deletions. Collapsinator relied on UMIs to correct both sequencing errors and PCR amplification heterogeneity, producing a UMI-based abundance for each TCR. CDR3Translator turned identifiers into nucleotide sequence, translated the nucleotide sequence into amino acids, and pulled out CDR3 regions based on terminal motifs. After normalization to the amount of input RNA, the error-corrected alpha and beta TCR counts from blood and from skin were compared. TCRdb reanalyzed the raw reads on its own, using fastp at Q25 for trimming and MiXCR for clone calling, and kept in-frame beta chains. Every CDR3 protein is listed once, alongside the most common genes and DNA of its rows. The V and J calls and clone size are TCRdb's, not the authors'. This sample gives roughly 48,000 distinct CDR3 sequences in total; about 4.5% of them show up just once. The ten largest clones add up to more than 0.75% of the sample.

The record originates from a study of naive and memory T cell subsets (dated by TCRdb to 2017 to 2019). Background on the whole study: According to the figure summarizing the samples, there were 10 blood donors, 7 tuberculin skin test biopsies and 3 saline control biopsies. PCR2 was typically run as a SYBR Green qPCR and stopped at a set threshold, although low-input samples could use end-point PCR of approximately 6 cycles instead. The study at large found these results: The potential sensitivity of the RNA-based method to TCR transcript changes with T cell activation and differentiation was acknowledged.

A robust, sensitive protocol for the amplification, sequencing and analysis of TCRs was described in the study, in which 3' ligation of a UMI-containing oligonucleotide to TCR cDNA was used. For whole blood analysis, about 2.6 ml of peripheral blood was collected from healthy adult volunteers into Tempus tubes, and RNA was extracted following the manufacturer's instructions. Total RNA was treated with RQ1 DNase, without cell sorting, prior to reverse transcription, with an input of roughly 1 to 1000 ng being targeted. Libraries were prepared from skin biopsies and whole blood to test how robust the pipeline was in samples where T cells are a minority population. The TCR sequence derives from a female donor in good health.

The CDR3 reads as follows: CASSLGRGRGDEQFF. The DNA reads TGCGCCAGCAGCTTGGGAAGGGGCCGTGGGGATGAGCAGTTCTTC. The sequence is built from TRBV5-1 and TRBJ2-1; the D gene is possibly TRBD1, with 5 bases matching. Cut back by 0 bases and 8 bases, the V and J ends lie 15 bases apart. Taken from the germline V gene, the CDR1 and CDR2 loops are SGHRS and YFSETQ. From the cysteine up to the phenylalanine, the CDR3 has a length of 15 residues. CDR3 DNA is the only sequence kept; it has 45 bases, read in frame from the first base.